The T cell receptor (beta chain) described here comes from a study of T cells after posttransplantation cyclophosphamide. The study, taken as a whole, reports: Donor-recipient repertoire similarity was low at 1-2 months, rising over year one.

Produced via immunoSEQ multiplex PCR; TCRdb's table is partial and in-frame only. This sample carries more than 40,000 clones, none of them present only once. Germline assignment: CDR1 MNHEY and CDR2 SVGAGI. V shed 8 bases, J shed 5 bases, and the junction held 12 bases outside the gene matches. The CDR3 consists of 15 residues. This clone showed up many times. Its antigen remains unidentified. V gene TRBV6-5 combines with J gene TRBJ1-1, with 9 bases aligning to TRBD1. The TCR was taken from a man aged 40-49 years in good health, CMV-negative, and a related stem cell transplant donor. The sequencing sample was made of PBMCs. CDR3 nucleotides: TGTGCCAGCGAACATCCGGGACAGGGTGTGACTGAAGCTTTCTTT. It codes for CASEHPGQGVTEAFF.